One sample yielded the 13 T cell receptor beta chains listed below, sequenced in a study of blood T cells in healthy people across ages. It was with a sample-barcoded 5' primer and a J-beta primer mix that a second PCR of about 7 to 12 cycles was run. A single record per CDR3 protein comes from TCRdb applying MiXCR to the 5' RACE reads. The table lists 1.5 million to 2 million distinct CDR3 sequences, roughly 30% of them singletons, with roughly 8% in the top ten. The specimen sequenced was blood. These receptors all come from a woman aged 25 to 39 in good health.

Of note for this clonotype: A much larger clone is a single base away; this may be a read error. The DNA for the CDR3 is TGTGCCAACAGCGACCGACGCGATTTGGGTTCCTACGAGCAGTACTTC. Its protein is CANSDRRDLGSYEQYF. The chain links TRBV28 to TRBJ2-7; D uncertain. V dropped 10 bases and J dropped 1 base, with 23 bases sitting between them. From germline, CDR1 is MDHEN and CDR2 SYDVKM. The CDR3 is made up of 16 amino acids.

V usage is TRBV20-1 and J usage is TRBJ2-4; 12 bases line up with TRBD2. Germline V CDR1 and CDR2: DFQATT, SNEGSKA (reference sequence). The CDR3 is made up of 16 amino acids. The V and J ends lost 0 bases and 8 bases, in that order; junction bases with no gene match: 8. CDR3 protein: CSARDPATSGRYIQYF. The CDR3 DNA reads TGCAGTGCTAGAGATCCTGCGACTAGCGGGAGATACATTCAGTACTTC.

V usage is TRBV7-9 and J usage is TRBJ2-3; the D gene could be TRBD1 or TRBD2 (5 bases each). V was trimmed by 6 bases and J by 0 bases, leaving 13 bases between them. CDR3 length: 15 amino acids. CDR1 and CDR2 (germline): SEHNR, FQNEAQ (reference sequence). DNA of the CDR3: TGTGCCAGCAGATATGGGGGTACTAGCACAGATACGCAGTATTTT. This gives the protein CASRYGGTSTDTQYF.

CDR3 loop: CASSLIQGANIQYF. The CDR3 nucleotides are TGTGCCAGCAGTTTAATCCAGGGAGCAAACATTCAGTACTTC. V gene TRBV12-3 or TRBV12-4 combines with J gene TRBJ2-4; the D call may be TRBD1 or TRBD2 (5 bases each). The CDR3 covers 14 residues. V was pared by 2 bases and J by 6 bases, with 11 bases between.

This clonotype was seen more than once but under ten times. The chain has TRBV5-1 and TRBJ2-3, with D unresolved. The V gene's germline CDR1 is SGHRS and CDR2 YFSETQ. Between the trimmed V and J ends, which lost 6 bases and 10 bases, there was a span of 6 bases. This CDR3 comprises 9 residues. CDR3: CASTDSQYF. The CDR3 DNA sequence: TGCGCCAGCACCGACTCGCAGTATTTT. The full variable domain, completed using reference TRBV5-1 and TRBJ2-3, is KAGVTQTPRYLIKTRGQQVTLSCSPISGHRSVSWYQQTPGQGLQFLFEYFSETQRNKGNFPGRFSGRQFSNSRSEMNVSTLELGDSALYLCASTDSQYFGPGTRLTVL.

The chain carries TRBV24-1 and TRBJ2-1, with D uncertain. CDR3 length: 13 residues. Between the trimmed V and J ends, which lost 0 bases and 10 bases, there was a span of 9 bases. The germline V gene has CDR1 KGHDR and CDR2 SFDVKD. The CDR3 region is CATSDLPAGEQFF. For the CDR3, the DNA is TGTGCCACCAGTGATTTGCCGGCTGGAGAGCAGTTCTTC.

The chain has TRBV29-1 and TRBJ1-1; maybe TRBD1 (6 bases). The CDR3 is made up of 9 amino acids. Germline V gene sequence: CDR1 SQVTM, CDR2 ANQGSEA. V lost 7 bases and J lost 11, with 11 bases in between. In DNA form, the CDR3 reads TGCAGCGCGGACAGTGGCGCTTTCTTT. Amino acids: CSADSGAFF.

Regarding this clonotype: This clone may be a read error of a much larger clone one base away. The chain links TRBV6-5 to TRBJ2-1; weak D call: TRBD1 (5 bases). The end of the DNA fits TRBJ2-7 better, so the J call may be wrong. Germline V gene data show CDR1 as MNHEY and CDR2 as SVGAGI. CDR3 size: 13 residues. The CDR3 here is CASADSQYNEQYF. The CDR3 DNA reads TGTGCCAGCGCAGACAGCCAGTACAATGAGCAGTACTTC.

This clonotype occurred a few times. This rearrangement joins TRBV18 to TRBJ2-1; the D gene is possibly TRBD2 (6 bases). This CDR3 is built from 13 residues. CDR1 is KGHSH and CDR2 is LQKENI in the germline V gene. Trimming took 2 bases from V and 10 from J, leaving 12 bases between them. The DNA for the CDR3 is TGTGCCAGCTCACCATCCCTAGGAGGGGAGCAGTTCTTC. Protein: CASSPSLGGEQFF.

This chain uses TRBV5-1 with TRBJ2-7, with D perhaps TRBD1 (8 bases). V lost 4 bases, J lost 6 bases, and 20 bases lay in between. This CDR3 is built from 15 residues. CDR1 and CDR2 (germline): SGHRS, YFSETQ. CDR3 in DNA: TGCGCCAGCAGCAACATCGACAGGGGAGGGCTCGAGCAGTACTTC. Its protein product is CASSNIDRGGLEQYF.

DNA of the CDR3: TGTGCCAGCAGTTTTAGGACAGTTCGAGAGACCCAGTACTTC. Its protein is CASSFRTVRETQYF. The chain links TRBV12-3 or TRBV12-4 to TRBJ2-4; D may be TRBD1 (6 bases). The J call could be wrong; TRBJ2-5 is a better fit for the DNA end. The CDR3 has 14 residues.

Notes on this clonotype: A junction boundary mismatches the germline segment, possibly from a read error. The chain links TRBV7-2 to TRBJ2-1, with D hard to call. The CDR3 runs 14 residues. Germline lookup yields CDR1 SGHTA and CDR2 FQGNSA. CDR3 protein: CACSPASSYNEQFF. CDR3 coding DNA: TGTGCCTGCAGCCCCGCAAGCTCCTACAATGAGCAGTTCTTC. The whole variable domain, filled in from reference TRBV7-2 and TRBJ2-1, reads GAGVSQSPSNKVTEKGKDVELRCDPISGHTALYWYRQSLGQGLEFLIYFQGNSAPDKSGLPSDRFSAERTGGSVSTLTIQRTQQEDSAVYLCACSPASSYNEQFFGPGTRLTVL.

This chain connects TRBV5-1 to TRBJ2-1; D not resolved. Trimming took 1 base from V and 0 from J, leaving 14 bases between them. Germline V gene lookup returns CDR1 SGHRS and CDR2 YFSETQ. This CDR3 has 17 residues. DNA of the CDR3: TGCGCCAGCAGCTTGCCTACGGTGGCGGTCTCCTACAATGAGCAGTTCTTC. Protein product: CASSLPTVAVSYNEQFF.